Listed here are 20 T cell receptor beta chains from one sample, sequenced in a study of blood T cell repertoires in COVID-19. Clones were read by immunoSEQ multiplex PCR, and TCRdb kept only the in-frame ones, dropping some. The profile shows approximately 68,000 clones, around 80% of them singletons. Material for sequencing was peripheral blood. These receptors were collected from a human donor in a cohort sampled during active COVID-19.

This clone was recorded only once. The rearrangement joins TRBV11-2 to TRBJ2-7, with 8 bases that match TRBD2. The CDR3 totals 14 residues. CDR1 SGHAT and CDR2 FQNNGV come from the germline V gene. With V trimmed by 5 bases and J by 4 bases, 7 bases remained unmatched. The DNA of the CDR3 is TGTGCCAGCAGCACCGGACTAGCTTTGTACGAGCAGTACTTC. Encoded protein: CASSTGLALYEQYF. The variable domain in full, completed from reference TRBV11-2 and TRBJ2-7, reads EAGVAQSPRYKIIEKRQSVAFWCNPISGHATLYWYQQILGQGPKLLIQFQNNGVVDDSQLPKDRFSAERLKGVDSTLKIQPAKLEDSAVYLCASSTGLALYEQYFGPGTRLTVT.

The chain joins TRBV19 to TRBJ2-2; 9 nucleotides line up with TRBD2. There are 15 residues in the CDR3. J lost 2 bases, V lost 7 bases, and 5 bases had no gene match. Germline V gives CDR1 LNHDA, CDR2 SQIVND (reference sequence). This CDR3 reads CASKGTSYNTGELFF. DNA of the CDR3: TGTGCCAGTAAAGGGACTAGCTACAACACCGGGGAGCTGTTTTTT. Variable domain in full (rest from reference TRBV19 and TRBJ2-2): DGGITQSPKYLFRKEGQNVTLSCEQNLNHDAMYWYRQDPGQGLRLIYYSQIVNDFQKGDIAEGYSVSREKKESFPLTVTSAQKNPTAFYLCASKGTSYNTGELFFGEGSRLTVL.

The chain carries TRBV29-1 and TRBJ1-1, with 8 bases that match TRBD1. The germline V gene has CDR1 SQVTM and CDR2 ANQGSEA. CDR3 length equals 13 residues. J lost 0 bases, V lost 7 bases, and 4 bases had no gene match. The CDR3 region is CSGRTGMNTEAFF. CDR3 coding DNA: TGCAGCGGTCGGACAGGGATGAACACTGAAGCTTTCTTT.

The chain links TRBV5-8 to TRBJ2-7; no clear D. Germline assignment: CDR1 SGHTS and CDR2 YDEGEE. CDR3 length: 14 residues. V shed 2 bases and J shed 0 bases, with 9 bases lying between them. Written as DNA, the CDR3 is TGTGCCAGCAGCTTCGAAGAGGTCTCCTACGAGCAGTACTTC. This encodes CASSFEEVSYEQYF.

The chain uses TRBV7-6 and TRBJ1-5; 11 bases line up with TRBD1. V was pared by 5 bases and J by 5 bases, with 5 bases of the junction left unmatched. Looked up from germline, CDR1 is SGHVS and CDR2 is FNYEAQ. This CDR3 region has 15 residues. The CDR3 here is CASSARDRGYQPQHF. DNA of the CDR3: TGTGCCAGCAGCGCCCGGGACAGGGGGTATCAGCCCCAGCATTTT.

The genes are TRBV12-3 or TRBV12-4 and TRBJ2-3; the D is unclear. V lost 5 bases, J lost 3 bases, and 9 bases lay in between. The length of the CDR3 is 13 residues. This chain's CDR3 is CASSPPSTDTQYF. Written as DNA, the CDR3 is TGTGCCAGCAGTCCCCCCTCGACAGATACGCAGTATTTT.

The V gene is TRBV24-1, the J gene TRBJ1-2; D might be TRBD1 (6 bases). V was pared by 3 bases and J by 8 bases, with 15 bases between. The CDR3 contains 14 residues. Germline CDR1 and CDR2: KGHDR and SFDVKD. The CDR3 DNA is TGTGCCACCAGTGATACTCGACAGGCTGTCGGCTACACCTTC. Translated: CATSDTRQAVGYTF.

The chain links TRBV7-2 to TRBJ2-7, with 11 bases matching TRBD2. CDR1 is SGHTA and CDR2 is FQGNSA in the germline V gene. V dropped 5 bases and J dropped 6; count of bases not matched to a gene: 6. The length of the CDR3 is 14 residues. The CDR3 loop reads CASSPLAGVGEQYF. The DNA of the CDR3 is TGTGCCAGCAGCCCACTAGCGGGAGTGGGCGAGCAGTACTTC.

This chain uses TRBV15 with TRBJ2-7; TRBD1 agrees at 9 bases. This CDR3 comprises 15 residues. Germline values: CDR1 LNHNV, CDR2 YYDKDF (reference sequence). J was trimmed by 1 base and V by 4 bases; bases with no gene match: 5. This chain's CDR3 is CATSKDRGASYEQYF. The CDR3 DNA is TGTGCCACCAGCAAAGACAGGGGGGCATCCTACGAGCAGTACTTC.

As DNA, the CDR3 is TGTGCCAGCGGCCACAGCGGCGGGAATGAAAAACTGTTTTTT. This encodes CASGHSGGNEKLFF. This chain uses TRBV27 with TRBJ1-4, with unresolved D. This CDR3 spans 14 amino acids. Trimming pared 8 bases from V and 5 bases from J, leaving 15 bases between. Germline V CDR1 and CDR2: MNHEY, SMNVEV (reference sequence).

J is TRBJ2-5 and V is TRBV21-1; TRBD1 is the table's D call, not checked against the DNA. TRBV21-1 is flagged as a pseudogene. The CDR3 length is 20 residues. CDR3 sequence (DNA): TGTGCCAGCAGCAAAGGCGGAATCTACAGGGGAATAAGAAGCCAAGAGACCCAGTACTTC. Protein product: CASSKGGIYRGIRSQETQYF.

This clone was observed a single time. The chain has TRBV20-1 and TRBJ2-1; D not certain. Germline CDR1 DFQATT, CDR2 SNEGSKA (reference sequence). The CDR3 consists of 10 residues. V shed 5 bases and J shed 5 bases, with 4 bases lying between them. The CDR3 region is CSAHNNEQFF. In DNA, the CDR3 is TGCAGTGCTCACAACAATGAGCAGTTCTTC.

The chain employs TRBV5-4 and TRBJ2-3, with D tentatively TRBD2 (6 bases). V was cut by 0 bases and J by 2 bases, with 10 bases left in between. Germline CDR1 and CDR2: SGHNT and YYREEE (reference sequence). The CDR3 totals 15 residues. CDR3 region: CASSLGGKNTDTQYF. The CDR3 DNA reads TGTGCCAGCAGCTTGGGCGGGAAGAACACAGATACGCAGTATTTT.

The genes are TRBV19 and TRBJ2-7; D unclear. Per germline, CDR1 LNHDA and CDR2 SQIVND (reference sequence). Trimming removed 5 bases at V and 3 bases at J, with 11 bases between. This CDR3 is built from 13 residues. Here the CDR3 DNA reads TGTGCCAGTAGTTACATGCCGAACTACGAGCAGTACTTC. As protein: CASSYMPNYEQYF. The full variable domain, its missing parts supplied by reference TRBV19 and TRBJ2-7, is DGGITQSPKYLFRKEGQNVTLSCEQNLNHDAMYWYRQDPGQGLRLIYYSQIVNDFQKGDIAEGYSVSREKKESFPLTVTSAQKNPTAFYLCASSYMPNYEQYFGPGTRLTVT.

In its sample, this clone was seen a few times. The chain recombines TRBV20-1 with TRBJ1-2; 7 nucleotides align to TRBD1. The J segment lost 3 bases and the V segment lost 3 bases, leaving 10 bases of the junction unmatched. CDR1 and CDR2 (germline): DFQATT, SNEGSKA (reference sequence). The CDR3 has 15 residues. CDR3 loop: CSASPLGTEYYGYTF. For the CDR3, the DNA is TGCAGTGCTAGTCCCCTGGGGACAGAGTACTATGGCTACACCTTC.

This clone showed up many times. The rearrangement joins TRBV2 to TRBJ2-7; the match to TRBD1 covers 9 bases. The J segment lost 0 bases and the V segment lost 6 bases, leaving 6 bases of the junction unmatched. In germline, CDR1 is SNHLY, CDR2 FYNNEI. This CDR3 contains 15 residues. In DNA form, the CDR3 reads TGTGCCAGCAGGTTACCGGGACAGGGCTCCTACGAGCAGTACTTC. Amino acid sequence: CASRLPGQGSYEQYF.

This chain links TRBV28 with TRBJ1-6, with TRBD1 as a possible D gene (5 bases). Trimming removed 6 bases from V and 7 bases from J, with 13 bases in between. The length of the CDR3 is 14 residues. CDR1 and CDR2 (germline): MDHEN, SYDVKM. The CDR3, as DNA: TGTGCCAGCAGACCCGGGGGGGAGAATTCACCCCTCCACTTT. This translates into CASRPGGENSPLHF.

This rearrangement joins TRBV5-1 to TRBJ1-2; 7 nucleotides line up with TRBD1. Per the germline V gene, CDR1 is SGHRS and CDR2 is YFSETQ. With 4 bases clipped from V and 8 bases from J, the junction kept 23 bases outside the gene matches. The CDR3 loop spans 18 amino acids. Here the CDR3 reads CASSPMTTGVVGLGGYTF. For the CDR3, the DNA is TGCGCCAGCAGCCCCATGACTACAGGGGTCGTTGGACTGGGAGGCTACACCTTC. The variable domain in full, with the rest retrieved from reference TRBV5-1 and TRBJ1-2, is KAGVTQTPRYLIKTRGQQVTLSCSPISGHRSVSWYQQTPGQGLQFLFEYFSETQRNKGNFPGRFSGRQFSNSRSEMNVSTLELGDSALYLCASSPMTTGVVGLGGYTFGSGTRLTVV.

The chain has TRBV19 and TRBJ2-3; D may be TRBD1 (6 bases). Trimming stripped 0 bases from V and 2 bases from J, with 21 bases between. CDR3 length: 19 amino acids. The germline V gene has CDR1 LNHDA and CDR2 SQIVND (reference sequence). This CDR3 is CASSIETRGTIPFTDTQYF. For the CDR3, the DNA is TGTGCCAGTAGTATAGAAACGAGGGGGACAATACCATTCACAGATACGCAGTATTTT.

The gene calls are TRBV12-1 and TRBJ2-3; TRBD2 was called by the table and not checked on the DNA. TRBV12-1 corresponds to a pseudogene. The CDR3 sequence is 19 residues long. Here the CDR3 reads CASSFGRGGSPGSTDTQYF. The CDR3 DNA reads TGTGCCAGCAGCTTTGGTCGGGGGGGGTCACCCGGTAGCACAGATACGCAGTATTTT.